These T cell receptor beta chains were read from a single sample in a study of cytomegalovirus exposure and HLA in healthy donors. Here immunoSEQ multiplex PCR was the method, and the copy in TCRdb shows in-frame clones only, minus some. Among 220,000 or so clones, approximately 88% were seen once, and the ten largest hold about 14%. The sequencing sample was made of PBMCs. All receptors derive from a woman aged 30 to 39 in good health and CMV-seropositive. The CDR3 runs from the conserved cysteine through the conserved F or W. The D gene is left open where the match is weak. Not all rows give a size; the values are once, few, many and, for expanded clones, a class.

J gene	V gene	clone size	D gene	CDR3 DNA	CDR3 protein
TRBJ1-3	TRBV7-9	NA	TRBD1	TGTGCCAGCAGCTTAAGACAGGGGATTGACACCATATATTTT	CASSLRQGIDTIYF
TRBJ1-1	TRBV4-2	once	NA	TGTGCCAGCAGCCTAGGGGCCACTGAAGCTTTCTTT	CASSLGATEAFF
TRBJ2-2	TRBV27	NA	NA	TGTGCCAGCAGTTTTAATACCGGGGAGCTGTTTTTT	CASSFNTGELFF
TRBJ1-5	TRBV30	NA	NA	TGTGCCTGGAGTGGCCGGGAGTCCAATCAGCCCCAGCATTTT	CAWSGRESNQPQHF
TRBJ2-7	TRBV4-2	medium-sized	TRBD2	TGTGCCAGCAGCCAAGGACTAGCGGGATCCTACGAGCAGTACTTC	CASSQGLAGSYEQYF
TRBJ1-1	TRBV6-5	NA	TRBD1	TGTGCCAGCAGGACAGGGTGGATGAACACTGAAGCTTTCTTT	CASRTGWMNTEAFF
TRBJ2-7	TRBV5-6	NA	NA	TGTGCCAGCAGCCCAGGACTACCGGCCGACGAGCAGTACTTC	CASSPGLPADEQYF
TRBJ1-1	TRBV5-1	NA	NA	TGCGCCAGCAGCTTGTCGGCAGCGAGTCGGCGCTATGAAGCTTTCTTT	CASSLSAASRRYEAFF
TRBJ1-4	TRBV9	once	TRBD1	TGTGCCAGCAGCCCCGGGACAGACGCAACTAATGAAAAACTGTTTTTT	CASSPGTDATNEKLFF
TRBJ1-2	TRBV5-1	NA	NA	TGCGCCAGCAGCTTGAGCGGAAACTATGGCTACACCTTC	CASSLSGNYGYTF
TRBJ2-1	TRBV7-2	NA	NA	TGTGCCAGCAGCTCCCCGGGACTCTCGGACAATGAGCAGTTCTTC	CASSSPGLSDNEQFF
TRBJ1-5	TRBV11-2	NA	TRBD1	TGTGCCAGCAGCTTACTACCTGGGACAGGGGATCAGCCCCAGCATTTT	CASSLLPGTGDQPQHF
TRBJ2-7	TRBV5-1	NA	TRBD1	TGCGCCAGCAGCTTGGCGGCGGGACAGGTTTACGAGCAGTACTTC	CASSLAAGQVYEQYF
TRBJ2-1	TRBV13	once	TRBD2	TGTGCCAGCAAACGCGGTCCCACTAGCGGATACAATGAGCAGTTCTTC	CASKRGPTSGYNEQFF
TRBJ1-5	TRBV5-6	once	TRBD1	TGTGCCAGCAGCGGGCAGGGGGATCAGCCCCAGCATTTT	CASSGQGDQPQHF
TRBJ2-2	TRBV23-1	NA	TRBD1	TGCGCCAGCAGTCAATCCCCTTGGGACAGGGGGCATGGCGGGGAGCTGTTTTTT	CASSQSPWDRGHGGELFF